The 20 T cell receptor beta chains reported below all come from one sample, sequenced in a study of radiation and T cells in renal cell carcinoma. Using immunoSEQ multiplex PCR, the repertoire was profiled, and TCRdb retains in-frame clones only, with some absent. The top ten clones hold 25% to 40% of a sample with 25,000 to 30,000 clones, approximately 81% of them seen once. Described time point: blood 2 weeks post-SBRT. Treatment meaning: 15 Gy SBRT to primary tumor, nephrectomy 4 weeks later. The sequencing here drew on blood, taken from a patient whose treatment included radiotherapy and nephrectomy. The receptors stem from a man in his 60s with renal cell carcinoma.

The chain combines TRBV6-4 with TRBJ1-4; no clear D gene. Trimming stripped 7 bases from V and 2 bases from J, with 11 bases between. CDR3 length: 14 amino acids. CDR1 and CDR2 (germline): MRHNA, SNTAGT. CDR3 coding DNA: TGTGCCAGCAAGTCTACAGCGACTAATGAAAAACTGTTTTTT. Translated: CASKSTATNEKLFF.

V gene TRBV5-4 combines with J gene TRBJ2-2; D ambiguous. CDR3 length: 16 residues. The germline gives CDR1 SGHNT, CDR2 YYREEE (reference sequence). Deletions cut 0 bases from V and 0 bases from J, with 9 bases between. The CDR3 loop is CASSLGWRANTGELFF. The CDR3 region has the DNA TGTGCCAGCAGCTTGGGGTGGCGAGCGAACACCGGGGAGCTGTTTTTT.

In DNA form, the CDR3 reads TGCGCCAGCAGCCAGCCGACAGGGGTCGATGAGCAGTTCTTC. Protein: CASSQPTGVDEQFF. This chain uses TRBV4-1 with TRBJ2-1; TRBD1 agrees at 8 bases. Germline V gene data show CDR1 as MGHRA and CDR2 as YSYEKL. The CDR3 loop spans 14 amino acids. Trimming cost V 3 bases and J 8 bases; bases outside gene matches: 6.

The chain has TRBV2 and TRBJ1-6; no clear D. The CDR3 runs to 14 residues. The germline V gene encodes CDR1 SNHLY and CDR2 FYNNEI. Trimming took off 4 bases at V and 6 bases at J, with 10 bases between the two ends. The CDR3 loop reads CASSVRQLNSPLHF. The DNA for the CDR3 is TGTGCCAGCAGTGTGCGCCAACTTAATTCACCCCTCCACTTT.

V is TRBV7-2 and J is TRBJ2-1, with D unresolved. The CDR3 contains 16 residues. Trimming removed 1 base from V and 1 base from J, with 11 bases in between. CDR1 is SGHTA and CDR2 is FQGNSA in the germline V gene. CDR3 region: CASSLDSGPSYNEQFF. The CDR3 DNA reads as TGTGCCAGCAGCTTAGACAGTGGCCCTTCCTACAATGAGCAGTTCTTC.

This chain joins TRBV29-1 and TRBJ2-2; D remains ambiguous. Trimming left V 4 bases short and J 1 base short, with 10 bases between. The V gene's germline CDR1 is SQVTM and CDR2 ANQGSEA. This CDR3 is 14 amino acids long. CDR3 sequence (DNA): TGCAGCGTTGGTACGTCTCTGAACACCGGGGAGCTGTTTTTT. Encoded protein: CSVGTSLNTGELFF.

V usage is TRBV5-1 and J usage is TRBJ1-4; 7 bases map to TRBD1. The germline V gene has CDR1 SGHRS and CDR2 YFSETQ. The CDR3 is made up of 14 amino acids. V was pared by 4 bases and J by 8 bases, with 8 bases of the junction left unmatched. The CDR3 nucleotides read TGCGCCAGCAGCCGCGAGCTACAGGGGGAAAAACTGTTTTTT. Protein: CASSRELQGEKLFF.

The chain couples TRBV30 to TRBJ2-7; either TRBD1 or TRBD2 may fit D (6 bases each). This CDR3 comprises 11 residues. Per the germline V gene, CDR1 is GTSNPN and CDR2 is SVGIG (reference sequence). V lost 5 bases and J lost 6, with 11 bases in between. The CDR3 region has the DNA TGTGCCTGGGGAGGGGGTTTCGAGCAGTACTTC. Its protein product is CAWGGGFEQYF.

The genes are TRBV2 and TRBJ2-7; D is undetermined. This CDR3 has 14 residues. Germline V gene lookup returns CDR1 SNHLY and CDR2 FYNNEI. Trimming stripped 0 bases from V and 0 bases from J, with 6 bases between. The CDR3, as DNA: TGTGCCAGCAGTGAAGCCTCCTACTCCTACGAGCAGTACTTC. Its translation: CASSEASYSYEQYF.

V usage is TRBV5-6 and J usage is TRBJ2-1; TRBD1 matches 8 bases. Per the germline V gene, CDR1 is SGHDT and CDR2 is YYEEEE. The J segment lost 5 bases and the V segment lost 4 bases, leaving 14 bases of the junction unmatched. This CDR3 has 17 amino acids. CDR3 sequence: CASSRIQGAKRDNEQFF. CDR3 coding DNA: TGTGCCAGCAGCCGGATTCAGGGGGCTAAAAGGGACAATGAGCAGTTCTTC.

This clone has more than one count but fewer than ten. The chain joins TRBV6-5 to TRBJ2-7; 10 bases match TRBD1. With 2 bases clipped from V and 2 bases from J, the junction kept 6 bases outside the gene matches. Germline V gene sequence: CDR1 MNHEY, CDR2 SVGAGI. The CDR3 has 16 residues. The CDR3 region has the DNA TGTGCCAGCAGTTACCGAGGGACAGGGGCAACCTACGAGCAGTACTTC. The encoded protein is CASSYRGTGATYEQYF.

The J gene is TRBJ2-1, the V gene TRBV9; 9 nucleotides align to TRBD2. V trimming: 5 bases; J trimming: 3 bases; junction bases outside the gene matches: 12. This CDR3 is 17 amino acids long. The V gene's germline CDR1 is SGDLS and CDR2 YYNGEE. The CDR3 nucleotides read TGTGCCAGCAGTCGTAGCGGGAGCGGGCCTAACTACAATGAGCAGTTCTTC. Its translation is CASSRSGSGPNYNEQFF.

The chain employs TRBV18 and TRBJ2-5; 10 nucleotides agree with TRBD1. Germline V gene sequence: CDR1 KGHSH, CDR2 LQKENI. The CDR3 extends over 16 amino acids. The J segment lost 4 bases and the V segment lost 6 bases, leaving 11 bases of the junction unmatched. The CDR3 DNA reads TGTGCCAGCTCTTCCACAGGACAGGGGGGCAGAGAGACCCAGTACTTC. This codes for CASSSTGQGGRETQYF. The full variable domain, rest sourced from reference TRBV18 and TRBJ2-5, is NAGVMQNPRHLVRRRGQEARLRCSPMKGHSHVYWYRQLPEEGLKFMVYLQKENIIDESGMPKERFSAEFPKEGPSILRIQQVVRGDSAAYFCASSSTGQGGRETQYFGPGTRLLVL.

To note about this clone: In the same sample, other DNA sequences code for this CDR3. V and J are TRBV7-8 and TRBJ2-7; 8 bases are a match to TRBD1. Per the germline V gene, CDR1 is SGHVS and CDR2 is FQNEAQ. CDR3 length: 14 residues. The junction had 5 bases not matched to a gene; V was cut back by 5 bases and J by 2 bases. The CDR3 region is CASSLGQAAYEQYF. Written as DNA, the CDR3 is TGTGCCAGCAGCCTGGGACAGGCCGCCTACGAGCAGTACTTC.

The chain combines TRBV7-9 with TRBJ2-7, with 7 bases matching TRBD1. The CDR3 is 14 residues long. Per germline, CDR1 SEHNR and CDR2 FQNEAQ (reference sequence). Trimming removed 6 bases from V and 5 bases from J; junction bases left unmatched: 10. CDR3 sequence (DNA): TGTGCCAGCAGTCGGGCAGGGGGATCTCACGAGCAGTACTTC. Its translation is CASSRAGGSHEQYF.

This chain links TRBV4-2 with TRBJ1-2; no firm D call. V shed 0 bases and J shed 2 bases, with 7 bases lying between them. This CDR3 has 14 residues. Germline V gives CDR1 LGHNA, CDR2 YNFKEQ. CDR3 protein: CASSQDTGNYGYTF. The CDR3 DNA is TGTGCCAGCAGCCAAGATACGGGAAACTATGGCTACACCTTC.

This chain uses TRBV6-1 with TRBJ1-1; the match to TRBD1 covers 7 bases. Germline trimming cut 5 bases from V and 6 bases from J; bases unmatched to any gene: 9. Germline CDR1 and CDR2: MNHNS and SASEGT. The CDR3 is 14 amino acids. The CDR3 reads CASSRQGEGSEAFF. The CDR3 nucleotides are TGTGCCAGCAGTAGACAGGGCGAGGGCTCTGAAGCTTTCTTT.

CDR3 nucleotides: TGTGCCAGCAGCGTAGTCCAGGCGGGCCCCCAAGAGACCCAGTACTTC. This codes for CASSVVQAGPQETQYF. The chain carries TRBV9 and TRBJ2-5; perhaps TRBD2 as D (5 bases). CDR1 SGDLS and CDR2 YYNGEE come from the germline V gene. There are 16 residues in the CDR3. V was pared by 0 bases and J by 1 base, with 13 bases between.

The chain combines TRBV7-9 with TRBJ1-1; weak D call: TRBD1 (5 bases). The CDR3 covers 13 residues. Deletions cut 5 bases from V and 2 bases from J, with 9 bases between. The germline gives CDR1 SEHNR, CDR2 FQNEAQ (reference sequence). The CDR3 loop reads CASSVDSNTEAFF. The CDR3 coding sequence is TGTGCCAGCAGCGTCGACAGTAACACTGAAGCTTTCTTT. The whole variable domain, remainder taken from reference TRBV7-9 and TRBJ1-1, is DTGVSQNPRHKITKRGQNVTFRCDPISEHNRLYWYRQTLGQGPEFLTYFQNEAQLEKSRLLSDRFSAERPKGSFSTLEIQRTEQGDSAMYLCASSVDSNTEAFFGQGTRLTVV.

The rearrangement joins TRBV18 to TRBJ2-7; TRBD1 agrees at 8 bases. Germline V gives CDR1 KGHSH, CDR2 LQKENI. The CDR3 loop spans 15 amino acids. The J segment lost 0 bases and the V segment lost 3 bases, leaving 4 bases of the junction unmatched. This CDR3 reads CASSPGQGSSYEQYF. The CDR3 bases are TGTGCCAGCTCACCCGGACAGGGAAGCTCCTACGAGCAGTACTTC.